This T cell receptor (beta chain) is drawn from a study of technical replicates of blood from several donors (dated by TCRdb to the late 2010s). Preparation of the library involved the immunoSEQ multiplex PCR assay. TCRdb obtained this table from immuneACCESS and retained in-frame rearrangements with V and J assigned. These tables miss some clones; where compared with another copy, unresolved V genes account for less than half of the shortfall, and the remainder is unexplained. For this sample the table gives 65,000 to 95,000 clones, of which 65% to 90% were detected only once. About 5.1% of the sample belongs to the ten largest clones. The germline V end is reduced by 4 bases and the J end by 3 bases; junction bases left unmatched: 3. Measured from the cysteine to the phenylalanine, the CDR3 is 15 residues long. The read is trimmed to its CDR3 DNA, 45 bases read in frame from base 1. The germline V gene (reference sequence) specifies SEHNR as CDR1 and FQNEAQ as CDR2.

A word on this clone: The target of this receptor is not known. Base qualities are not recorded, but no much larger clone differs from it by a single base.

The receptor was isolated from a human donor in good health. Some clones in this sample may be carry-over from other donors' samples. Sample: PBMCs. The chain is encoded by TRBV7-9 joined to TRBJ2-2; the central 9 bases match TRBD1. DNA sequence: TGTGCCAGCAGCTCCGACAGGGGGTACACCGGGGAGCTGTTTTTT. Its translation reads: CASSSDRGYTGELFF.